There are a few counts of the clone carrying this TCR beta chain. The data belong to a study of CD8+ T cells in alopecia areata. The germline CDR1 and CDR2 sequences are LNHDA and SQIVND (reference sequence). The V end lost 5 bases, the J end lost 4 bases, and 11 bases lay between the germline ends. The CDR3 is 14 amino acids. Regarding treatment: oral pan-JAK inhibitor, 5-10 mg twice daily. Once RNA had been extracted, it was reverse transcribed into cDNA to act as the sequencing template. Method: immunoSEQ multiplex PCR; TCRdb's copy keeps in-frame clones and lacks some. The sample shows under 110,000 clones, just under 60% of them seen only once.

The sequence came from a human donor with alopecia areata. V gene TRBV19 combines with J gene TRBJ2-2; D unresolved. This specimen was CD8+ T cells sorted from blood, taken between weeks 55 and 65, from a patient treated with tofacitinib. The CDR3 DNA reads as TGTGCCAGTAGTGTTATACAGATCACCGGGGAGCTGTTTTTT. This codes for CASSVIQITGELFF.